The 10 T cell receptor beta chains presented below share a single source sample, sequenced in a study of OX40 agonist ivuxolimab in advanced cancers. Using immunoSEQ multiplex PCR, the repertoire was profiled, and TCRdb retains in-frame clones only, with some absent. The sample lists just over 40,000 clones; about 88% were seen once. The sequencing used CD4+ or CD8+ T cells sorted from blood, collected in a trial of the OX40 agonist ivuxolimab. Every receptor here comes from an adult with an advanced solid tumor such as melanoma, head and neck, liver or kidney cancer.

This rearrangement joins TRBV6-5 to TRBJ2-7; 8 nucleotides align to TRBD2. V dropped 4 bases and J dropped 0; count of bases not matched to a gene: 8. The CDR3 runs to 16 residues. In germline, CDR1 is MNHEY, CDR2 SVGAGI. The CDR3 DNA sequence: TGTGCCAGCAGTTCAATAGCGGGGCCCGGCTCCTACGAGCAGTACTTC. It translates to CASSSIAGPGSYEQYF.

The chain employs TRBV5-1 and TRBJ2-1; D is perhaps TRBD2 (6 bases). The CDR3 is 16 residues long. CDR1 and CDR2 from the germline V gene are SGHRS and YFSETQ. Trimming removed 1 base at V and 7 bases at J, with 18 bases between. Written as DNA, the CDR3 is TGCGCCAGCAGCTTGACGGGAGTTGAAGGATGGAATGAGCAGTTCTTC. Encoded protein: CASSLTGVEGWNEQFF. Full variable domain (rest looked up from reference TRBV5-1 and TRBJ2-1): KAGVTQTPRYLIKTRGQQVTLSCSPISGHRSVSWYQQTPGQGLQFLFEYFSETQRNKGNFPGRFSGRQFSNSRSEMNVSTLELGDSALYLCASSLTGVEGWNEQFFGPGTRLTVL.

This clone has only one observation. This chain joins TRBV11-1 and TRBJ2-2, with D perhaps matching TRBD1 (5 bases). CDR1 and CDR2 (germline): SGHAT, FQDESV (reference sequence). The CDR3 is 14 amino acids. Trimming pared 2 bases from V and 3 bases from J, leaving 7 bases between. The CDR3 nucleotides are TGTGCCAGCAGCTTAATAGGGGACACCGGGGAGCTGTTTTTT. This encodes CASSLIGDTGELFF.

This chain joins TRBV4-2 and TRBJ2-1; 10 bases fit TRBD2. The V segment lost 1 base and the J segment 6 bases; nucleotides outside the gene matches: 3. The CDR3 has 15 amino acids. From germline, CDR1 is LGHNA and CDR2 YNFKEQ. Written as DNA, the CDR3 is TGTGCCAGCAGCCAAGTAGCGGGAGGTTCCAATGAGCAGTTCTTC. It codes for CASSQVAGGSNEQFF.

This clone was detected a few times. The rearrangement uses TRBV7-9 and TRBJ2-1, with 7 bases matching TRBD1. V trimming: 1 base; J trimming: 7 bases; junction bases outside the gene matches: 13. Germline-derived CDR1 and CDR2 are SEHNR and FQNEAQ (reference sequence). The CDR3 totals 17 residues. In DNA, the CDR3 is TGTGCCAGCAGCTTAGAGGACTCACCAGGGGGTTCAAATGAGCAGTTCTTC. Its translation is CASSLEDSPGGSNEQFF.

The chain combines TRBV4-3 with TRBJ1-2; the D gene is possibly TRBD1 (5 bases). This CDR3 contains 16 residues. Trimming took 0 bases from V and 6 from J, leaving 17 bases between them. Per the germline V gene, CDR1 is LGHNA and CDR2 is YSLEER. CDR3 loop: CASSQDQVEGADGYTF. The DNA for the CDR3 is TGCGCCAGCAGCCAAGATCAAGTGGAAGGGGCCGATGGCTACACCTTC.

The V call is TRBV5-4, the J call TRBJ1-1; D call uncertain. Trimming shortened V by 0 bases and J by 3 bases, and 6 bases separated the two germline ends. CDR1 and CDR2 (germline): SGHNT, YYREEE (reference sequence). This CDR3 has 13 amino acids. This CDR3 reads CASSLAKYTEAFF. CDR3 nucleotide sequence: TGTGCCAGCAGCTTGGCGAAGTACACTGAAGCTTTCTTT.

A single count supports this clone. The chain is built from TRBV7-9 and TRBJ1-4; a possible D gene is TRBD1 (6 bases). In germline, CDR1 is SEHNR, CDR2 FQNEAQ (reference sequence). V lost 4 bases and J 8 bases, leaving 14 bases between the germline ends. This CDR3 spans 14 amino acids. CDR3 in amino acids: CASSSTGSREKLFF. The CDR3 DNA sequence: TGTGCCAGCAGCTCGACAGGATCTCGGGAAAAACTGTTTTTT.

The rearrangement joins TRBV6-5 to TRBJ2-1, with D possibly TRBD1 on 6 matching bases. The CDR3 runs 14 residues. V was trimmed by 4 bases and J by 7 bases, leaving 14 bases between them. Germline assignment: CDR1 MNHEY and CDR2 SVGAGI. The CDR3 spells CASSFAGAGNEQFF. CDR3 DNA sequence: TGTGCCAGCAGTTTCGCAGGGGCTGGGAATGAGCAGTTCTTC.

This clone was seen more than once but under ten times. The chain recombines TRBV5-5 with TRBJ1-1, with D hard to call. V was pared by 1 base and J by 0 bases, with 7 bases between. This CDR3 spans 14 amino acids. Germline lookup yields CDR1 SGHKS and CDR2 YYEKEE (reference sequence). The CDR3, as DNA: TGTGCCAGCAGCTTGTATCCACTGAACACTGAAGCTTTCTTT. Translating it yields CASSLYPLNTEAFF.